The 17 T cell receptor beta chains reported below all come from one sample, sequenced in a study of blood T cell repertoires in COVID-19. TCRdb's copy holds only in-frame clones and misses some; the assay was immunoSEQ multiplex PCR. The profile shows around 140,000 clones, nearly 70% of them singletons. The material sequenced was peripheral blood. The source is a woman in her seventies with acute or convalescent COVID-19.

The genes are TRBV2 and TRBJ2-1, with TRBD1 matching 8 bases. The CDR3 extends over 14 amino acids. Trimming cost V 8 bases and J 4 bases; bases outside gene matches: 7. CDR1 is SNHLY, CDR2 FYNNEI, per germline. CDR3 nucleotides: TGTGCCAGCGGGGCGGACAGGGCTTACAATGAGCAGTTCTTC. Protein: CASGADRAYNEQFF.

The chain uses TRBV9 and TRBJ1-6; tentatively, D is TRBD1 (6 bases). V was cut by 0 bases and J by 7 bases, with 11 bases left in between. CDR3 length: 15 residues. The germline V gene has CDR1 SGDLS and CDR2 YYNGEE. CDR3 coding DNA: TGTGCCAGCAGCGTAGGGGTTGGGGGCAATTCACCCCTCCACTTT. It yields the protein CASSVGVGGNSPLHF.

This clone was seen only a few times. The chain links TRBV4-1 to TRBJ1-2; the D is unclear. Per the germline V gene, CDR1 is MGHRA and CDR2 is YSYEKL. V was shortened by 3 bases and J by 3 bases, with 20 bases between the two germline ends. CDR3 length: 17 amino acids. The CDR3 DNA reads TGCGCCAGCAGCCATCCTAGTCGGGGTCCCCGGGACTATGGCTACACCTTC. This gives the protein CASSHPSRGPRDYGYTF.

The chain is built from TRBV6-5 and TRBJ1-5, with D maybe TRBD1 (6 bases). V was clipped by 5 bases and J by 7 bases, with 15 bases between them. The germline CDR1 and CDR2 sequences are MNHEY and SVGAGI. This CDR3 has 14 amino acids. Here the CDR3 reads CASSTQGRGQPQHF. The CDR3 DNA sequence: TGTGCCAGCAGTACCCAGGGGCGCGGGCAGCCCCAGCATTTT.

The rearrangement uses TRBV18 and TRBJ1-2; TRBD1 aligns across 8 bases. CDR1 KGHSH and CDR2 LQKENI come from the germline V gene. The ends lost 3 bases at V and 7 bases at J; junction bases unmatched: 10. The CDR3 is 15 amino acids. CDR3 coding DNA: TGTGCCAGCTCACCGACAGGGGAAAGTTTAGGTGGCTACACCTTC. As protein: CASSPTGESLGGYTF.

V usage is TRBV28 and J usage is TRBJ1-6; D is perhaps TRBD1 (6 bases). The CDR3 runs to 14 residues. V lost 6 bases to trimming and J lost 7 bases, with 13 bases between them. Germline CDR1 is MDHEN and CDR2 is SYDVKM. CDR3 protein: CASSGGAVNSPLHF. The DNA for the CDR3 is TGTGCCAGCAGCGGGGGGGCAGTCAATTCACCCCTCCACTTT.

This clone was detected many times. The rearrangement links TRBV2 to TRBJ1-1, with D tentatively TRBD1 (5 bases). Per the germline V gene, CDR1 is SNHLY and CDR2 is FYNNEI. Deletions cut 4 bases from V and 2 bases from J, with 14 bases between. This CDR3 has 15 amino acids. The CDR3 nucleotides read TGTGCCAGCAGTGTGCGGGGCAATCTTAACACTGAAGCTTTCTTT. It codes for CASSVRGNLNTEAFF. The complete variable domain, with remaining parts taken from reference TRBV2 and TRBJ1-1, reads EPEVTQTPSHQVTQMGQEVILRCVPISNHLYFYWYRQILGQKVEFLVSFYNNEISEKSEIFDDQFSVERPDGSNFTLKIRSTKLEDSAMYFCASSVRGNLNTEAFFGQGTRLTVV.

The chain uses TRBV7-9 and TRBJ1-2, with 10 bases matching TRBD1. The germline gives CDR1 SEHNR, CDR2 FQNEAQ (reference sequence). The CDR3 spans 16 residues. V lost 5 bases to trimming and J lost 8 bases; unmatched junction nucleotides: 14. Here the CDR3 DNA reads TGTGCCAGCAGCCCCGACAGGGGGCGGACCTCAGGCGGCTACACCTTC. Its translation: CASSPDRGRTSGGYTF.

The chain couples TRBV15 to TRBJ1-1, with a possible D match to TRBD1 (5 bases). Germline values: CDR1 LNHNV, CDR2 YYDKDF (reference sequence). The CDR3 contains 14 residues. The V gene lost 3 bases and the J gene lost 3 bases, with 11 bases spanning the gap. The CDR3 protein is CATSSEQTDTEAFF. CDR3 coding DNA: TGTGCCACCAGCAGCGAACAGACAGACACTGAAGCTTTCTTT. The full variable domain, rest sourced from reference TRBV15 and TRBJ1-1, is DAMVIQNPRYQVTQFGKPVTLSCSQTLNHNVMYWYQQKSSQAPKLLFHYYDKDFNNEADTPDNFQSRRPNTSFCFLDIRSPGLGDTAMYLCATSSEQTDTEAFFGQGTRLTVV.

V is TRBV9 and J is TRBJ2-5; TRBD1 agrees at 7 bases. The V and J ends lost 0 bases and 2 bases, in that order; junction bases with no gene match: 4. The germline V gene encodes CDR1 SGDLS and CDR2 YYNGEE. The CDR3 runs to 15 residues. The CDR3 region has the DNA TGTGCCAGCAGCGTAGAGGGACAGATACAAGAGACCCAGTACTTC. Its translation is CASSVEGQIQETQYF. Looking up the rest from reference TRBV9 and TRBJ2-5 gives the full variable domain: DSGVTQTPKHLITATGQRVTLRCSPRSGDLSVYWYQQSLDQGLQFLIQYYNGEERAKGNILERFSAQQFPDLHSELNLSSLELGDSALYFCASSVEGQIQETQYFGPGTRLLVL.

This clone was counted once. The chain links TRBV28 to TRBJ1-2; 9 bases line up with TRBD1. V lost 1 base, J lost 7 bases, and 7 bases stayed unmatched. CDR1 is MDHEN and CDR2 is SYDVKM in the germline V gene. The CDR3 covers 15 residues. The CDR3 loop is CASSLSRTGVGGYTF. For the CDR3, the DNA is TGTGCCAGCAGTTTATCCCGGACAGGGGTGGGTGGCTACACCTTC.

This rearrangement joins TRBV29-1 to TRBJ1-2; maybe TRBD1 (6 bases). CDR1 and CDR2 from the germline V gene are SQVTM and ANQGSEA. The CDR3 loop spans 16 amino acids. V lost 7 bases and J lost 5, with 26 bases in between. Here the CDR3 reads CSAQVPGTPLAYGYTF. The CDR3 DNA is TGCAGCGCCCAGGTACCCGGGACACCCTTAGCGTATGGCTACACCTTC.

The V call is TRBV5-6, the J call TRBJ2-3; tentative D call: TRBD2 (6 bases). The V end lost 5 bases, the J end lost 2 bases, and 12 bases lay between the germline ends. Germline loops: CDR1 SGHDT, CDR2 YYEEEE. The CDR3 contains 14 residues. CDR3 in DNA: TGTGCCAGCAGTTGGGGGGAGATCACAGATACGCAGTATTTT. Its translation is CASSWGEITDTQYF.

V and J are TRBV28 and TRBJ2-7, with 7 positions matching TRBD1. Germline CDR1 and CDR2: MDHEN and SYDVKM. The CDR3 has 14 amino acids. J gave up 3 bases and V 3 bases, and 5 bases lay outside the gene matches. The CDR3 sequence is CASSFRDSRYEQYF. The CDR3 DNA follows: TGTGCCAGCAGTTTCCGGGACAGCCGCTACGAGCAGTACTTC.

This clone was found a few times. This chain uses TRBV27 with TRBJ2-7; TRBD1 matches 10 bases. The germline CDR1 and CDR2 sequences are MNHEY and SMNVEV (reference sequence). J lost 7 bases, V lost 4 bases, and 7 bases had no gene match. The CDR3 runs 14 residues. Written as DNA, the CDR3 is TGTGCCAGCAGTTCAAGACAGGGGGCGCGGGAGCAGTACTTC. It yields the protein CASSSRQGAREQYF.

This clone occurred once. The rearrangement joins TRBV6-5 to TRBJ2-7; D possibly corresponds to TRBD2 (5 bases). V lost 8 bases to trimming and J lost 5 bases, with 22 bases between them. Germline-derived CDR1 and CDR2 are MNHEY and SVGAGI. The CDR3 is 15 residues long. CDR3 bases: TGTGCCAGCGGGAGCCCTCAGAGAATGGGCAACGAGCAGTACTTC. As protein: CASGSPQRMGNEQYF.

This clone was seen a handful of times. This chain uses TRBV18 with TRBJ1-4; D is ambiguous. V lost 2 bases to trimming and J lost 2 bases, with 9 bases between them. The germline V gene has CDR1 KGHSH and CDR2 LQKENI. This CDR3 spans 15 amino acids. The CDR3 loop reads CASSPDIRTNEKLFF. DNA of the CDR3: TGTGCCAGCTCACCAGATATCCGGACTAATGAAAAACTGTTTTTT.